This T cell receptor (beta chain) was captured in a study of blood T cells in healthy people across ages. Turning to this clonotype: The antigen is unknown.

Per-sample yields of isolated PBMCs were at least 6 million. A second PCR of roughly 7 to 11 cycles used a sample-barcoded 5' primer and a J-beta primer mix. TCRdb ran MiXCR on the 5' RACE reads and lists one entry per CDR3 protein. The repertoire consists of fewer than 800,000 distinct CDR3 sequences, with about 52% occurring once and the leading ten covering under 35%. Study findings and constraints: Across the age range, TCR beta diversity per million T cells fell in a roughly linear way. Comparison with aged donors showed that long-lived donors had more naive CD4+ cells and higher diversity. Without sorted subsets, naive and antigen-experienced compartments could not be conclusively compared.

This TCR was recovered from a woman in her sixties in good health. The source material was blood.

The CDR3 DNA follows: TGTGCCAGCAGCTCCCCCCTGCGGGTCGGCGAGCAGTACTTC. This gives the protein CASSSPLRVGEQYF. This chain connects TRBV7-2 to TRBJ2-4; weak D call: TRBD2 (5 bases). Gene TRBJ2-7 matches the end of the DNA better, so the J call may be wrong. The CDR3 sequence is 14 residues long. In germline, CDR1 is SGHTA, CDR2 FQGNSA.